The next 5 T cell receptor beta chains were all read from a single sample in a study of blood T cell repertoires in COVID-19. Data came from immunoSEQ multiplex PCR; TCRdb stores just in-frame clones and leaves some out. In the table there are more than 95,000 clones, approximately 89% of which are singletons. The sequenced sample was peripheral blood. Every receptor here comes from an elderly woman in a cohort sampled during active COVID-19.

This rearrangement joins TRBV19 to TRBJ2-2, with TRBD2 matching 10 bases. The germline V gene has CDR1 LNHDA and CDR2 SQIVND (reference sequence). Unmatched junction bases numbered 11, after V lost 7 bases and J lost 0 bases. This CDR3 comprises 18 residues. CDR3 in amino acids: CASTKSGRVFANTGELFF. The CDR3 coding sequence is TGTGCCAGTACGAAAAGCGGGAGGGTGTTCGCGAACACCGGGGAGCTGTTTTTT. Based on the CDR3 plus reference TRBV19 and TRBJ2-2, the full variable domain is DGGITQSPKYLFRKEGQNVTLSCEQNLNHDAMYWYRQDPGQGLRLIYYSQIVNDFQKGDIAEGYSVSREKKESFPLTVTSAQKNPTAFYLCASTKSGRVFANTGELFFGEGSRLTVL.

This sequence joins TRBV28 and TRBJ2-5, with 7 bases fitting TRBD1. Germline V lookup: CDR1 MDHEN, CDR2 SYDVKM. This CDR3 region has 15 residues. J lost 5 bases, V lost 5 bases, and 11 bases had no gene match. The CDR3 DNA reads TGTGCCAGCAGTCGCCCGGGGTTACAGGGGGAGACCCAGTACTTC. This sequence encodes CASSRPGLQGETQYF.

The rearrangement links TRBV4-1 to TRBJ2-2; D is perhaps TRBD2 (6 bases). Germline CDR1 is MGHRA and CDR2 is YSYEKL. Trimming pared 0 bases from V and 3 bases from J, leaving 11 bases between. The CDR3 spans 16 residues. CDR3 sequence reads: CASSQESEGYTGELFF. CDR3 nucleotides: TGCGCCAGCAGCCAAGAATCGGAGGGGTACACCGGGGAGCTGTTTTTT.

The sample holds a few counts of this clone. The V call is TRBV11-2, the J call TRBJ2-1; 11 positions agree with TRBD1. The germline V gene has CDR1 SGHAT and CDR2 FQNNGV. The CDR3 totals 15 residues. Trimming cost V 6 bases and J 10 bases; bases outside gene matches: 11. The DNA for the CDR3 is TGTGCCAGCAGGTACGGGACAGGGGGTACCCAGGAGCAGTTCTTC. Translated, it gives CASRYGTGGTQEQFF.

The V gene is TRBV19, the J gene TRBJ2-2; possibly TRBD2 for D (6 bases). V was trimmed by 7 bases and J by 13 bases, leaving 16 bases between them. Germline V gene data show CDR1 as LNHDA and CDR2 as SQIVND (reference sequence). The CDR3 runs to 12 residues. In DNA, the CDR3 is TGTGCCAGTACCTTCGGAGGGATGGGGCTGTTTTTT. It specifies CASTFGGMGLFF.